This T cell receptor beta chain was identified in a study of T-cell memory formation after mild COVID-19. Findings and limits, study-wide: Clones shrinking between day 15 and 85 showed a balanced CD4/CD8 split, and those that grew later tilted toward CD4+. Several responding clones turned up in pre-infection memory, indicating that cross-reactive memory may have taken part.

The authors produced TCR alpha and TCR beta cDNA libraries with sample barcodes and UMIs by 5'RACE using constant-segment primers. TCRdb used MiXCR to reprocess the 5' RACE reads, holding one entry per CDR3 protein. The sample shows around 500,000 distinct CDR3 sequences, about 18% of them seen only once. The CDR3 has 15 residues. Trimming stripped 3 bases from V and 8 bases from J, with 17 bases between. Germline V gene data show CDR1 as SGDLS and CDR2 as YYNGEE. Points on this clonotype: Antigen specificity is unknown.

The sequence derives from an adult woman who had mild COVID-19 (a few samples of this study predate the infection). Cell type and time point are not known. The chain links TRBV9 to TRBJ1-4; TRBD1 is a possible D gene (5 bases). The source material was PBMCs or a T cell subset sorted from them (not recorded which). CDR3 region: CASSAPQKGKEKLFF. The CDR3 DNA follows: TGTGCCAGCAGCGCCCCCCAGAAGGGGAAAGAAAAACTGTTTTTT.